This T cell receptor (beta chain) was observed in a study of T cell responses to AZD1222 COVID-19 vaccine. Findings of the study overall: A mostly white British donor set with more females was recruited, and clonal diversity was possibly underestimated. Unmutated regions of variants are reportedly targeted by nearly half of spike-specific TCRs. When two AZD1222 doses had been given, Spike-specific TCR breadth and depth rose.

To note about this clone: Its antigen is unidentified.

Researchers grouped second doses given at about 4 or about 12 weeks into one pool. TCRdb's copy holds only in-frame clones and misses some; the assay was immunoSEQ multiplex PCR. In the table there are about 150,000 clones, more than 85% of which are singletons. CDR3 size: 13 residues. The germline V gene has CDR1 MNHEY and CDR2 SMNVEV (reference sequence). V shed 3 bases and J shed 8 bases, with 11 bases lying between them. The sequencing here drew on peripheral blood, taken 28 days after the second AZD1222 dose. This sequence was found in an adult who received the AZD1222 COVID-19 vaccine. V usage is TRBV27 and J usage is TRBJ1-5; D may be TRBD1 (5 bases). Written as DNA, the CDR3 is TGTGCCAGCAGTTTGGGAGGGACTGAGCCCCAGCATTTT. It encodes CASSLGGTEPQHF.